The 5 T cell receptor beta chains below all came from one sample that was sequenced in a study of cytomegalovirus exposure and HLA in healthy donors. With 60 Vbeta and 13 Jbeta primers, the PCR was carried out. The method was immunoSEQ multiplex PCR; TCRdb's version includes in-frame clones alone and lacks a portion of them. The table shows about 130,000 clones, with roughly three quarters occurring only once. The specimen was PBMCs. All receptors come from a man aged 25 to 45 in good health and CMV-seronegative.

The V call is TRBV6-5, the J call TRBJ2-7; TRBD1 aligns across 8 bases. The germline gives CDR1 MNHEY, CDR2 SVGAGI. This CDR3 comprises 16 residues. J was trimmed by 3 bases and V by 4 bases; bases with no gene match: 11. Written as DNA, the CDR3 is TGTGCCAGCAGTTCCCGGACAGGGTACTCTCTCTACGAGCAGTACTTC. Its translation: CASSSRTGYSLYEQYF.

This chain links TRBV2 with TRBJ2-5, with TRBD1 identical over 8 bases. The germline V gene has CDR1 SNHLY and CDR2 FYNNEI. Trimming cost V 6 bases and J 4 bases; bases outside gene matches: 7. The CDR3 is 14 amino acids. The CDR3 loop is CASSKLDRGETQYF. CDR3 sequence (DNA): TGTGCCAGCAGCAAACTCGACAGGGGAGAGACCCAGTACTTC.

This clone turned up a few times. This chain joins TRBV19 and TRBJ2-1; D uncertain. The CDR3 contains 13 residues. CDR1 is LNHDA and CDR2 is SQIVND in the germline V gene (reference sequence). Trimming pared 5 bases from V and 0 bases from J, leaving 5 bases between. CDR3 sequence reads: CASSFSSYNEQFF. DNA of the CDR3: TGTGCCAGTAGTTTTAGCTCCTACAATGAGCAGTTCTTC.

The CDR3 DNA reads TGTGCCAGCAGTTTGCGGGGACACGAGCAGTACTTC. Its protein product is CASSLRGHEQYF. The V call is TRBV28, the J call TRBJ2-7; possible D gene TRBD2, 6 bases. The CDR3 sequence is 12 residues long. Germline assignment: CDR1 MDHEN and CDR2 SYDVKM. The V gene lost 3 bases and the J gene lost 5 bases, with 8 bases spanning the gap.

The chain couples TRBV6-5 to TRBJ1-1, with 7 positions matching TRBD1. The CDR3 is 13 residues long. The trim removed 6 bases at V and 4 bases at J, leaving 5 bases unmatched. Germline CDR1 is MNHEY and CDR2 is SVGAGI. In DNA, the CDR3 is TGTGCCAGCAGCCCTAGGGGGCCCACTGAAGCTTTCTTT. Translated: CASSPRGPTEAFF.